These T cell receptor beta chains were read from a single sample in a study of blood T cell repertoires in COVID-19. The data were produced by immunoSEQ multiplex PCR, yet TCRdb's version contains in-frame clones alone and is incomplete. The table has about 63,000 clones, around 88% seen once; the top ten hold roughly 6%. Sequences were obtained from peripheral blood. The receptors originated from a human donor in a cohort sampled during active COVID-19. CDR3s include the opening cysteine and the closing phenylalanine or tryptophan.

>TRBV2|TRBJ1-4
CASSGQNEKLFF
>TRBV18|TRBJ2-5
CASSPLDSQETQYF
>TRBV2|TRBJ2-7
CASRLTGGEQYF
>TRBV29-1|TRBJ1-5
CSVSPGTGNQPQHF
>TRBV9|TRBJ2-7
CASSADLARAYEQYF
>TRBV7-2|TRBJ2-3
CASSFAAGGPDTQYF
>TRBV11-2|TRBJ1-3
CASSLLSSGNTIYF
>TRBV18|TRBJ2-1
CASSLGLAGDNEQFF
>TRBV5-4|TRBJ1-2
CASSLTGGHGYTF
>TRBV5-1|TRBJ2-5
CASSTALETQYF
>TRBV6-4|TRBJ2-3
CASSDSGVNTDTQYF
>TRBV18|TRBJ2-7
CASATGQEYYEQYF
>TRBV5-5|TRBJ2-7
CASTLNGQSSYEQYF
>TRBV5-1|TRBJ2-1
CASSSTVGPYNEQFF
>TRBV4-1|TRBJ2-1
CASSQDRGGLYNEQFF
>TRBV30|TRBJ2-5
CAWSVHSGETQYF
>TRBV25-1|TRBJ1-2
CASSVSNYGYTF
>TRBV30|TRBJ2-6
CAWKGARTGVGANVLTF
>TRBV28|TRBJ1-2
CASSLRLYGYTF
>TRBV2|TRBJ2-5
CASGRGGETQYF
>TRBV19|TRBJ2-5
CATGGYQETQYF
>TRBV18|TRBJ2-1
CASSSRQGPAQGEQFF
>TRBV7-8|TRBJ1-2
CASSTTGTGGEGYTF
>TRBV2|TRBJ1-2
CASSYRGLLSYTF
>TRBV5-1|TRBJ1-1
CASSFSGNTEAFF
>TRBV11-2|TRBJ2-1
CASSLARQYNEQFF
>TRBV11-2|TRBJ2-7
CASARRYEQYF
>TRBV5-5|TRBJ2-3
CASSLIPSADTQYF
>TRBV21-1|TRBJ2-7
CASSKVGTGTPEQYF
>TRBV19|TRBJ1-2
CASSIGWTYNYGYTF
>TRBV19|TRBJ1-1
CASSDGQMNTEAFF
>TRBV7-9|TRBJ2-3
CASRHNRGSTDTQYF
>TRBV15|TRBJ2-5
CATSRVLEVGETQYF
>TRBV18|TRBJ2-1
CASSPQEGFEQFF
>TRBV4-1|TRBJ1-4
CASNRPGATNEKLFF
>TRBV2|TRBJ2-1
CASTLEISYNEQFF
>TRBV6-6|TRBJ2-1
CASKAAEYNEQFF
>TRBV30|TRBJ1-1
CAWRQESTGGAVAFF
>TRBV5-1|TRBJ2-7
CASKARVERGHRMEQYF
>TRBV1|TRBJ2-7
CTSSQEKLAGGPDYEQYF
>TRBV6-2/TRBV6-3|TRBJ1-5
CASSNRDRVGQPQHF
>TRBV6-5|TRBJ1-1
CASSYTEWMNTEAFF
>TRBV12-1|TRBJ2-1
CASSFAGGNEQFF
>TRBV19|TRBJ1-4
CASSTAHATNEKLFF
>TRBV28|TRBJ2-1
CASSPIGTSGYNEQFF
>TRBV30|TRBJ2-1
CAWSPSWSRGSYNEQFF
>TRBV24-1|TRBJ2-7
CATSWSGGACPYEQYF
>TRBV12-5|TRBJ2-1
CASGSGGNEQFF
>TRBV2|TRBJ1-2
CASSDTTNGYTF
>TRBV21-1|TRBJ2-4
CASPKGKGSKNIQYF